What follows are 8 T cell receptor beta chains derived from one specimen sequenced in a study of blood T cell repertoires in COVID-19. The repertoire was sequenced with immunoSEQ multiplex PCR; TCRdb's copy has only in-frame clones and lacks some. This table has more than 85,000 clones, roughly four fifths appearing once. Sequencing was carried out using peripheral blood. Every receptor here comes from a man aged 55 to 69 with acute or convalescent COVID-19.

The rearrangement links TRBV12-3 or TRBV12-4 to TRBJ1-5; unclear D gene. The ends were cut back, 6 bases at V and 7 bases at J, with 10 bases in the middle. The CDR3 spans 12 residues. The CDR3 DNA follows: TGTGCCAGCAGGTCGACTTGGCAGCCCCAGCATTTT. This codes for CASRSTWQPQHF.

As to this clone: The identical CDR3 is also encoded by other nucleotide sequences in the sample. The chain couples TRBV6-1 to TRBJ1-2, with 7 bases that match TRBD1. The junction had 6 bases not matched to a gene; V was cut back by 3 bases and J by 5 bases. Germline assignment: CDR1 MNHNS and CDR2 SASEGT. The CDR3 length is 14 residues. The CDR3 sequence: CASSERGQSYGYTF. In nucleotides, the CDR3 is TGTGCCAGCAGTGAGAGGGGGCAGAGTTATGGCTACACCTTC.

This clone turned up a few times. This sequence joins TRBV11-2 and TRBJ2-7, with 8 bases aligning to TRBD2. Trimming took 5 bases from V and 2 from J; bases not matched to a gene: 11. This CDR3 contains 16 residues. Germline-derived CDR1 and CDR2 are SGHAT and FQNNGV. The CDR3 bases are TGTGCCAGCAGCCTCGGAGCGGGAGTAACGCCCTACGAGCAGTACGTC. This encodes CASSLGAGVTPYEQYV.

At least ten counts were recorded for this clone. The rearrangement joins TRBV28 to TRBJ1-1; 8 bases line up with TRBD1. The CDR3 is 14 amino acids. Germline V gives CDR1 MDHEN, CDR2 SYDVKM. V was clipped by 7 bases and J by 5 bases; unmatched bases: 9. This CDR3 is CASTETGAGTEAFF. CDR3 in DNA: TGTGCCAGCACCGAGACAGGGGCGGGTACTGAAGCTTTCTTT.

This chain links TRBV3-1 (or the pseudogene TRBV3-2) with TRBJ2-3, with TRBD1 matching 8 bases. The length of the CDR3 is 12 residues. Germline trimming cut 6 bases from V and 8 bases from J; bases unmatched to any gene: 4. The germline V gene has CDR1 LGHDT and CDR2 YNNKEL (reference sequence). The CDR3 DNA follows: TGTGCCAGCAGTTACAGGGGGGCTACGCAGTATTTT. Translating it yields CASSYRGATQYF.

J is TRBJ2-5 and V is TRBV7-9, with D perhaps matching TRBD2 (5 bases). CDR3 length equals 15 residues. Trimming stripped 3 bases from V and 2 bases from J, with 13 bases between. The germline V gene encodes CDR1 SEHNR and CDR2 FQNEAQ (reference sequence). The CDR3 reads CASSFPVPGQETQYF. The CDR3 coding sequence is TGTGCCAGCAGCTTTCCTGTACCGGGACAAGAGACCCAGTACTTC.

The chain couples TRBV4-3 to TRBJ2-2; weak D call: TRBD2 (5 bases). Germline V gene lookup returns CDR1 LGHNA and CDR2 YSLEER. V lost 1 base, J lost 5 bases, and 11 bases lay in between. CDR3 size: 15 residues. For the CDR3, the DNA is TGCGCCAGCAGCCAAGGGTGGCGGGCGACCGGGGAGCTGTTTTTT. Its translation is CASSQGWRATGELFF.

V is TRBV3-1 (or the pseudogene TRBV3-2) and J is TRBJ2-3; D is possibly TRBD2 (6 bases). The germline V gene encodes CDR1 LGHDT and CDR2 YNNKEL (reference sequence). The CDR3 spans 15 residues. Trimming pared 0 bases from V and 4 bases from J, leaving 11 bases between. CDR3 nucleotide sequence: TGTGCCAGCAGCCAAGATGGGGAGGACTCAGATACGCAGTATTTT. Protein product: CASSQDGEDSDTQYF.